The 17 T cell receptor beta chains presented below share a single source sample, sequenced in a study of T-cell reconstitution after alpha-beta-depleted transplantation in children. The TCRbeta library was prepared with unique molecular identifiers. TCRdb itself ran the PCR reads through MiXCR, one entry per CDR3 protein. Among fewer than 400,000 distinct CDR3 sequences listed, approximately 23% were seen once. The sequencing used PBMCs, mostly from graft donor cells, collected 180 days after TCRalphabeta/CD19-depleted stem cell transplant. These receptor sequences come from a male patient aged 10 to 17 who had a stem cell transplant for acute lymphoblastic leukemia, so the T cells may come from the graft donor.

The chain employs TRBV12-3 or TRBV12-4 and TRBJ2-3; the D gene is possibly TRBD1 (6 bases). V shed 5 bases and J shed 2 bases, with 11 bases lying between them. This CDR3 comprises 14 residues. CDR3 in DNA: TGTGCCAGCAGTAACCAGGGGCTCACAGATACGCAGTATTTT. It is translated as CASSNQGLTDTQYF.

This chain links TRBV16 with TRBJ2-7; 11 bases fit TRBD1. The V and J ends lost 8 bases and 7 bases, in that order; junction bases with no gene match: 10. CDR1 KGHSY and CDR2 FQNENV come from the germline V gene. The CDR3 is made up of 14 amino acids. The CDR3 protein is CASRPGQGAREQYF. Here the CDR3 DNA reads TGTGCCAGCCGCCCCGGACAGGGGGCGAGAGAGCAGTACTTC.

The chain has TRBV27 and TRBJ2-1; D unresolved. Germline V gene sequence: CDR1 MNHEY, CDR2 SMNVEV (reference sequence). The CDR3 sequence is 12 residues long. Trimming removed 6 bases at V and 9 bases at J, with 12 bases between. Written as DNA, the CDR3 is TGTGCCAGCAGCCACGGCCCGGGTGAGCAGTTCTTC. The encoded protein is CASSHGPGEQFF.

This clonotype was seen only a few times. The rearrangement joins TRBV9 to TRBJ2-7, with D perhaps TRBD2 (5 bases). The CDR3 has 14 residues. V was trimmed by 0 bases and J by 3 bases, leaving 10 bases between them. Germline assignment: CDR1 SGDLS and CDR2 YYNGEE. CDR3 coding DNA: TGTGCCAGCAGCGTAGCCGTCGGGGACTACGAGCAGTACTTC. Translation gives CASSVAVGDYEQYF.

This clonotype was seen a handful of times. The chain couples TRBV15 to TRBJ2-1; 10 bases are a match to TRBD2. This CDR3 is 16 amino acids long. Trimming at V came to 5 bases and at J to 9 bases, leaving 13 bases not matched to a gene. Germline CDR1 is LNHNV and CDR2 is YYDKDF (reference sequence). The CDR3 protein is CATSYTLAGDRGEQFF. The CDR3 region has the DNA TGTGCCACCAGCTACACCCTAGCGGGAGATCGGGGTGAGCAGTTCTTC.

The table lists this clonotype with a count of one. The chain uses TRBV5-6 and TRBJ2-3; TRBD2 might be the D (5 bases). Germline V gives CDR1 SGHDT, CDR2 YYEEEE. This CDR3 is built from 15 residues. V shed 1 base and J shed 1 base, with 10 bases lying between them. CDR3 region: CASSLFEGRTDTQYF. CDR3 DNA: TGTGCCAGCAGCTTGTTTGAGGGTCGCACAGATACGCAGTATTTT. Filled out from reference TRBV5-6 and TRBJ2-3, the complete variable domain reads DAGVTQSPTHLIKTRGQQVTLRCSPKSGHDTVSWYQQALGQGPQFIFQYYEEEERQRGNFPDRFSGHQFPNYSSELNVNALLLGDSALYLCASSLFEGRTDTQYFGPGTRLTVL.

The sample holds a few counts of this clonotype. The rearrangement uses TRBV5-5 and TRBJ2-1, with D tentatively TRBD1 or TRBD2 (5 bases each). The germline gives CDR1 SGHKS, CDR2 YYEKEE (reference sequence). The CDR3 is made up of 17 amino acids. Trimming pared 0 bases from V and 0 bases from J, leaving 13 bases between. CDR3 DNA sequence: TGTGCCAGCAGCTTGGTCGGGACCCCTAGCTCCTACAATGAGCAGTTCTTC. Protein: CASSLVGTPSSYNEQFF.

This sequence joins TRBV20-1 and TRBJ2-1; 7 bases match TRBD2. Germline lookup yields CDR1 DFQATT and CDR2 SNEGSKA (reference sequence). Trimming took 3 bases from V and 5 from J; bases not matched to a gene: 7. The CDR3 contains 14 residues. The CDR3 region has the DNA TGCAGTGCTAGGTGGGCTAGCGGTCACAATGAGCAGTTCTTC. Translated, it gives CSARWASGHNEQFF.

The CDR3 protein is CASSPPLGLAGLTDTQYF. As DNA, the CDR3 is TGTGCCAGCAGTCCCCCTCTCGGACTAGCGGGGCTCACAGATACGCAGTATTTT. This chain connects TRBV27 to TRBJ2-3; 12 bases are a match to TRBD2. Germline V lookup: CDR1 MNHEY, CDR2 SMNVEV (reference sequence). The CDR3 runs to 18 residues. V gave up 5 bases and J gave up 2 bases; unmatched junction bases: 11.

The V and J genes are TRBV4-1 and TRBJ2-1; TRBD2 agrees at 11 bases. From germline, CDR1 is MGHRA and CDR2 YSYEKL. The CDR3 has 16 residues. V was pared by 5 bases and J by 4 bases, with 7 bases of the junction left unmatched. CDR3 loop: CASSKDPSGGYNEQFF. CDR3 DNA: TGCGCCAGCAGCAAGGATCCTAGCGGGGGGTACAATGAGCAGTTCTTC.

The chain employs TRBV7-8 and TRBJ2-5, with D possibly being TRBD1 or TRBD2 (5 bases each). This CDR3 is built from 14 residues. Trimming took 1 base from V and 3 from J, leaving 9 bases between them. Germline V gene data show CDR1 as SGHVS and CDR2 as FQNEAQ. The CDR3, as DNA: TGTGCCAGCAGCTTAGGAGAGGGGAAAGAGACCCAGTACTTC. The encoded protein is CASSLGEGKETQYF.

This clonotype has more than one count but fewer than ten. The chain combines TRBV5-5 with TRBJ2-1; the D call may be TRBD1 or TRBD2 (5 bases each). V was shortened by 4 bases and J by 5 bases, with 13 bases between the two germline ends. The CDR3 totals 14 residues. CDR1 is SGHKS and CDR2 is YYEKEE in the germline V gene (reference sequence). The chain's CDR3 is CASSLGPVDNEQFF. The CDR3 coding sequence is TGTGCCAGCAGCCTGGGACCCGTGGACAATGAGCAGTTCTTC.

This sequence joins TRBV7-8 and TRBJ2-1, with D perhaps matching TRBD2 (7 bases). V was clipped by 8 bases and J by 3 bases, with 17 bases between them. The germline V gene has CDR1 SGHVS and CDR2 FQNEAQ. CDR3 size: 15 residues. CDR3 sequence reads: CASDRWGGDYNEQFF. In DNA form, the CDR3 reads TGTGCCAGCGATCGCTGGGGGGGCGACTACAATGAGCAGTTCTTC.

This clonotype was detected a few times. The chain employs TRBV7-8 and TRBJ2-7; 8 bases are shared with TRBD2. The CDR3 loop spans 16 amino acids. Germline V gene data show CDR1 as SGHVS and CDR2 as FQNEAQ. Germline trimming cut 2 bases from V and 4 bases from J; bases unmatched to any gene: 10. CDR3 in DNA: TGTGCCAGCAGCTTAAGAGGACTAGCCGAAGGGTACGAGCAGTACTTC. It is translated as CASSLRGLAEGYEQYF.

This clonotype was seen only a few times. The CDR3 here is CASSYSSNNEQFF. CDR3 sequence (DNA): TGTGCCAGCAGTTATTCCAGCAACAATGAGCAGTTCTTC. V and J are TRBV6-5 and TRBJ2-1; no clear D gene. The CDR3 consists of 13 residues. In germline, CDR1 is MNHEY, CDR2 SVGAGI. The V end was cut by 3 bases, the J end by 5 bases, with 8 bases between.

There are a few counts of this clonotype. This chain links TRBV10-3 with TRBJ2-1, with no clear D. Germline V gene lookup returns CDR1 ENHRY and CDR2 SYGVKD. This CDR3 has 15 residues. Between the trimmed V and J ends, which lost 2 bases and 0 bases, there was a span of 8 bases. The chain's CDR3 is CAISERASSYNEQFF. As DNA, the CDR3 is TGTGCCATCAGTGAGCGAGCAAGCTCCTACAATGAGCAGTTCTTC.

The V and J genes are TRBV6-5 and TRBJ2-1; D may match TRBD1 or TRBD2 (5 bases each). With 0 bases removed from V and 6 bases from J, the gap between germline ends came to 12 bases. This CDR3 is built from 15 residues. Looked up from germline, CDR1 is MNHEY and CDR2 is SVGAGI. The CDR3 spells CASSYSGWGSNEQFF. As DNA, the CDR3 is TGTGCCAGCAGTTACTCAGGGTGGGGGTCCAATGAGCAGTTCTTC.